One sample yielded the 7 T cell receptor beta chains listed below, sequenced in a study of T cells in Graves' hyperthyroidism and ophthalmopathy. TCR beta CDR3 region amplification was performed from RNA transcripts. RT-PCR in the first round (using the HTBI primer set) targeted the TCR CDR3. TCRdb passed the multiplex PCR reads through MiXCR, listing each CDR3 protein once. The sample shows around 500,000 distinct CDR3 sequences, 15% to 20% of them seen only once. What was sequenced was blood. The receptors stem from a woman in her 30s with Graves' ophthalmopathy.

The chain employs TRBV20-1 and TRBJ1-2, with D perhaps matching TRBD1 (5 bases). The V gene lost 0 bases and the J gene lost 3 bases, with 17 bases spanning the gap. The CDR3 totals 16 residues. Germline CDR1 reads DFQATT; CDR2 reads SNEGSKA (reference sequence). The chain's CDR3 is CSARDYEGAQDYGYTF. The CDR3 nucleotides are TGCAGTGCTAGAGATTATGAGGGAGCACAGGACTATGGCTACACCTTC.

This clonotype was observed many times. The CDR3 nucleotides are TGTGCCAGCAGTGAACGGGACCGTTACTACGAGCAGTACTTC. It codes for CASSERDRYYEQYF. This rearrangement joins TRBV2 to TRBJ2-7; the D call may be TRBD1 or TRBD2 (5 bases each). V was pared by 2 bases and J by 3 bases, with 11 bases between. The CDR3 totals 14 residues. Germline V gene lookup returns CDR1 SNHLY and CDR2 FYNNEI.

This clonotype was seen repeatedly, ten times or more. V gene TRBV18 combines with J gene TRBJ1-4; maybe TRBD1 (6 bases). V lost 5 bases and J lost 7, with 17 bases in between. CDR1 is KGHSH, CDR2 LQKENI, per germline. The CDR3 is made up of 15 amino acids. CDR3: CASSEKQGTGEKLFF. The CDR3 DNA follows: TGTGCCAGCTCAGAGAAACAGGGTACTGGTGAAAAACTGTTTTTT.

This clonotype was seen ten or more times. J is TRBJ2-1 and V is TRBV11-2; D remains ambiguous. The CDR3 spans 12 residues. The V gene lost 4 bases and the J gene lost 14 bases, with 15 bases spanning the gap. The germline gives CDR1 SGHAT, CDR2 FQNNGV. CDR3 sequence reads: CASSSESVVKFF. In nucleotides, the CDR3 is TGTGCCAGCAGCTCTGAGTCGGTGGTTAAGTTCTTC.

There are a few counts of this clonotype. This chain joins TRBV5-1 and TRBJ2-7, with 9 bases lining up with TRBD2. V lost 7 bases to trimming and J lost 1 base; unmatched junction nucleotides: 6. CDR3 length: 14 amino acids. From germline, CDR1 is SGHRS and CDR2 YFSETQ. The CDR3 region is CASRPGLASYEQYF. The DNA of the CDR3 is TGCGCCAGCCGCCCCGGACTAGCGTCCTACGAGCAGTACTTC.

This clonotype was seen many times. The chain has TRBV13 and TRBJ2-3; a weak D match, TRBD1 (5 bases). Germline-derived CDR1 and CDR2 are PRHDT and FYEKMQ (reference sequence). CDR3 length equals 18 residues. The V end lost 5 bases, the J end lost 0 bases, and 21 bases lay between the germline ends. CDR3 amino acids: CASSAILYRTSSTDTQYF. Here the CDR3 DNA reads TGTGCCAGCAGCGCAATCCTTTACAGGACCTCTAGCACAGATACGCAGTATTTT.

The chain uses TRBV2 and TRBJ1-5; the match to TRBD1 covers 9 bases. This CDR3 has 19 residues. Germline V gene lookup returns CDR1 SNHLY and CDR2 FYNNEI. The ends lost 3 bases at V and 0 bases at J; junction bases unmatched: 12. The CDR3 loop reads CASSDRRTGVYYSNQPQHF. CDR3 nucleotides: TGTGCCAGCAGTGATCGCCGGACAGGGGTCTACTATAGCAATCAGCCCCAGCATTTT.